The 13 T cell receptor beta chains below were found in one sample sequenced in a study of blood T cell repertoires in COVID-19. Sequencing used immunoSEQ multiplex PCR; TCRdb keeps in-frame clones, though not all of them. The table includes 250,000 or so clones, under 90% detected once. Sequencing was performed on peripheral blood. These receptors all stem from a man in his fifties or sixties with acute or convalescent COVID-19.

This clone was counted once. This rearrangement joins TRBV6-5 to TRBJ1-1, with no clear D. Germline CDR1 is MNHEY and CDR2 is SVGAGI. This CDR3 is 13 amino acids long. V was cut by 6 bases and J by 0 bases, with 8 bases left in between. As DNA, the CDR3 is TGTGCCAGCAGAGGACTCATGAACACTGAAGCTTTCTTT. Translated: CASRGLMNTEAFF.

The chain is built from TRBV28 and TRBJ1-5; no firm D call. CDR1 is MDHEN and CDR2 is SYDVKM in the germline V gene. The CDR3 loop spans 17 amino acids. V was trimmed by 7 bases and J by 3 bases, leaving 22 bases between them. CDR3 region: CASTPSSGGALNQPQHF. CDR3 in DNA: TGTGCCAGCACCCCATCGTCGGGTGGAGCCCTCAATCAGCCCCAGCATTTT.

This clone was seen a handful of times. This chain uses TRBV6-5 with TRBJ1-4, with 7 bases identical to TRBD1. The CDR3 is 14 amino acids. The germline V gene has CDR1 MNHEY and CDR2 SVGAGI. J was trimmed by 7 bases and V by 6 bases; bases with no gene match: 8. The CDR3 reads CASSPGTAPEKLFF. As DNA, the CDR3 is TGTGCCAGCAGCCCCGGGACAGCCCCTGAAAAACTGTTTTTT.

J is TRBJ2-2 and V is TRBV30, with TRBD2 as a possible D gene (5 bases). From germline, CDR1 is GTSNPN and CDR2 SVGIG (reference sequence). V gave up 8 bases and J gave up 6 bases, with 10 bases separating them. The CDR3 has 11 amino acids. Here the CDR3 reads CAQRKAGELFF. The CDR3 region has the DNA TGTGCCCAGCGGAAGGCCGGGGAGCTGTTTTTT.

The chain is built from TRBV2 and TRBJ2-3, with D possibly matching TRBD1 (6 bases). Germline lookup yields CDR1 SNHLY and CDR2 FYNNEI. The CDR3 is 11 residues long. V lost 6 bases and J 10 bases, leaving 11 bases between the germline ends. CDR3 in amino acids: CASSMDSSQYF. The DNA for the CDR3 is TGTGCCAGCAGCATGGACAGCTCGCAGTATTTT.

The chain is built from TRBV3-1 (or the pseudogene TRBV3-2) and TRBJ1-1, with 9 nucleotides matching TRBD1. Per the germline V gene, CDR1 is LGHDT and CDR2 is YNNKEL (reference sequence). The V and J ends lost 4 bases and 9 bases, in that order; junction bases with no gene match: 12. This CDR3 has 15 residues. The DNA of the CDR3 is TGTGCCAGCAGCCCGGGACAGGGATCTCCCAACCAAGCTTTCTTT. Protein product: CASSPGQGSPNQAFF.

The chain couples TRBV18 to TRBJ2-7; D unresolved. V lost 0 bases to trimming and J lost 7 bases, with 19 bases between them. The CDR3 is made up of 16 amino acids. In germline, CDR1 is KGHSH, CDR2 LQKENI. The CDR3, as DNA: TGTGCCAGCTCACCACCGTCCGCGAGGCCCGATCGGGAGCAGTACTTC. Its translation is CASSPPSARPDREQYF.

V and J are TRBV27 and TRBJ1-4; TRBD1 matches at 10 bases. V trimming: 2 bases; J trimming: 7 bases; junction bases outside the gene matches: 7. The CDR3 is 16 amino acids. The germline CDR1 and CDR2 sequences are MNHEY and SMNVEV (reference sequence). CDR3 amino acids: CASSLRVTGGGEKLFF. DNA of the CDR3: TGTGCCAGCAGTTTACGGGTGACAGGGGGCGGTGAAAAACTGTTTTTT.

This clone was found once. J is TRBJ1-6 and V is TRBV12-3 or TRBV12-4, with D uncertain. The CDR3 length is 13 residues. V dropped 0 bases and J dropped 16 bases, with 13 bases sitting between them. CDR3 amino acids: CASSLAGRIGLHF. The CDR3 bases are TGTGCCAGCAGTTTAGCGGGGAGGATAGGGCTCCACTTT.

The J gene is TRBJ2-4, the V gene TRBV10-3; possibly TRBD1 for D (5 bases). V was trimmed by 2 bases and J by 3 bases, leaving 8 bases between them. The CDR3 covers 14 residues. Per germline, CDR1 ENHRY and CDR2 SYGVKD. Written as DNA, the CDR3 is TGTGCCATCAGTGAGGTAGGGGACAAAAACATTCAGTACTTC. It encodes CAISEVGDKNIQYF.

V and J are TRBV27 and TRBJ2-7; D remains ambiguous. CDR1 is MNHEY, CDR2 SMNVEV, per germline (reference sequence). The CDR3 extends over 14 amino acids. Trimming cost V 4 bases and J 6 bases, with 16 bases left between them. CDR3 nucleotides: TGTGCCAGCAGTTCCCCCGGGTTGCCGTCCGAGCAGTACTTC. As protein: CASSSPGLPSEQYF.

The J gene is TRBJ2-1, the V gene TRBV4-1; 10 nucleotides line up with TRBD2. Germline V gene data show CDR1 as MGHRA and CDR2 as YSYEKL. The CDR3 is 16 amino acids. J was trimmed by 4 bases and V by 4 bases; bases with no gene match: 7. Here the CDR3 reads CASSPRGTSEYNEQFF. CDR3 bases: TGCGCCAGCAGCCCTCGCGGGACTAGCGAGTACAATGAGCAGTTCTTC.

This clone has just a few counts. The chain couples TRBV7-6 to TRBJ1-3, with D possibly being TRBD1 (6 bases). CDR3 length: 16 amino acids. Germline V gene lookup returns CDR1 SGHVS and CDR2 FNYEAQ. The ends were cut back, 3 bases at V and 0 bases at J, with 12 bases in the middle. CDR3 DNA sequence: TGTGCCAGCAGCTTGCGGGGGCAGGACTCTGGAAACACCATATATTTT. This codes for CASSLRGQDSGNTIYF. The full variable domain, completed using reference TRBV7-6 and TRBJ1-3, is GAGVSQSPRYKVTKRGQDVALRCDPISGHVSLYWYRQALGQGPEFLTYFNYEAQQDKSGLPNDRFSAERPEGSISTLTIQRTEQRDSAMYRCASSLRGQDSGNTIYFGEGSWLTVV.